The T cell receptor (beta chain) described here comes from a study of PD-1 blockade in classical Hodgkin lymphoma. Study findings and constraints: Relapsed/refractory patients reportedly had lower baseline diversity than newly diagnosed patients. Sources of repertoire differences remain undefined, possibly disease activity or prior therapy.

The time point was: newly diagnosed, previously untreated cHL patient sample. The CD4+ T cells used were purified from thawed PBMCs through magnetic negative selection. Newly diagnosed classical Hodgkin lymphoma PBMCs, still untreated, provided the comparison samples. This table comes from immunoSEQ multiplex PCR, and its TCRdb copy is limited to in-frame clones, with some not included. The sample has more than 15,000 clones, about four fifths seen once; the top ten hold roughly 1.2%. CDR3 size: 18 residues. CDR1 and CDR2 (germline): LGHNA, YNFKEQ. Losses at the gene ends were 0 bases for V and 5 bases for J; bases not matched to a gene: 11. About this clone: No antigen is known for it.

The source of this sequence is a human donor with classical Hodgkin lymphoma. Input material: CD4+ T cells from blood. V gene TRBV4-2 combines with J gene TRBJ2-2; TRBD2 agrees at 8 bases. In DNA form, the CDR3 reads TGTGCCAGCAGCCAAGACCCTGGGCTAGCGGGTGGGACCGGGGAGCTGTTTTTT. Protein product: CASSQDPGLAGGTGELFF.